One sample yielded the 30 T cell receptor beta chains listed below, sequenced in a study of shared clonotypes between healthy human individuals. Produced via immunoSEQ multiplex PCR; TCRdb's table is partial and in-frame only. Of 500,000 to 550,000 clones listed, approximately 95% are singletons. Material: naive CD4+ T cells sorted from blood. Subset here: CD45RA+ positively selected. The origin of the receptors is a woman aged 25 to 39 in good health.

The chain is built from TRBV7-8 and TRBJ1-1; D remains unclear. V was cut by 5 bases and J by 0 bases, with 13 bases left in between. This CDR3 is built from 15 residues. Germline lookup yields CDR1 SGHVS and CDR2 FQNEAQ. The CDR3 DNA reads as TGTGCCAGCAGCCCGACGGACTTGGTGAACACTGAAGCTTTCTTT. Its protein product is CASSPTDLVNTEAFF.

This rearrangement joins TRBV2 to TRBJ2-7; tentative D call: TRBD2 (6 bases). The CDR3 is 13 residues long. V was shortened by 10 bases and J by 2 bases, with 15 bases between the two germline ends. Germline lookup yields CDR1 SNHLY and CDR2 FYNNEI. This CDR3 reads CATLPGVAYEQYF. In nucleotides, the CDR3 is TGTGCCACCTTACCGGGAGTCGCCTACGAGCAGTACTTC.

CDR3 in amino acids: CASSSRDRGLSGANVLTF. The CDR3 DNA reads TGTGCCAGCAGCTCCCGGGACAGGGGCCTCTCTGGGGCCAACGTCCTGACTTTC. The rearrangement joins TRBV7-3 to TRBJ2-6, with TRBD1 matching over 10 bases. Per the germline V gene, CDR1 is SGHTA and CDR2 is FQGTGA. The CDR3 is made up of 18 amino acids. J lost 0 bases, V lost 4 bases, and 6 bases had no gene match. Combining the CDR3 with reference TRBV7-3 and TRBJ2-6 gives the whole variable domain GAGVSQTPSNKVTEKGKYVELRCDPISGHTALYWYRQSLGQGPEFLIYFQGTGAADDSGLPNDRFFAVRPEGSVSTLKIQRTERGDSAVYLCASSSRDRGLSGANVLTFGAGSRLTVL.

This sequence joins TRBV19 and TRBJ1-2; tentatively, D is TRBD1 (6 bases). Germline V gives CDR1 LNHDA, CDR2 SQIVND (reference sequence). The CDR3 has 13 residues. The V end lost 2 bases, the J end lost 5 bases, and 9 bases lay between the germline ends. CDR3 in amino acids: CASSIQGLYGYTF. For the CDR3, the DNA is TGTGCCAGTAGTATACAGGGGCTATATGGCTACACCTTC.

The rearrangement joins TRBV19 to TRBJ1-3; D remains ambiguous. Germline V lookup: CDR1 LNHDA, CDR2 SQIVND (reference sequence). V gave up 3 bases and J gave up 0 bases, with 9 bases separating them. The CDR3 is 15 amino acids. The CDR3 DNA follows: TGTGCCAGTAGTATTTCAATCTCCTCTGGAAACACCATATATTTT. Protein: CASSISISSGNTIYF. The complete variable domain, with remaining parts taken from reference TRBV19 and TRBJ1-3, reads DGGITQSPKYLFRKEGQNVTLSCEQNLNHDAMYWYRQDPGQGLRLIYYSQIVNDFQKGDIAEGYSVSREKKESFPLTVTSAQKNPTAFYLCASSISISSGNTIYFGEGSWLTVV.

About this clone: Other DNA sequences within the sample encode an identical CDR3. The CDR3 loop is CASSTGQGQETQYF. The DNA for the CDR3 is TGTGCCAGTAGTACCGGACAGGGCCAAGAGACCCAGTACTTC. The J gene is TRBJ2-5, the V gene TRBV19; the match to TRBD1 covers 8 bases. V shed 4 bases, J shed 1 base, and the junction held 2 bases outside the gene matches. This CDR3 contains 14 residues. The germline V gene has CDR1 LNHDA and CDR2 SQIVND (reference sequence).

The chain recombines TRBV2 with TRBJ2-7; D possibly matches TRBD1 or TRBD2 (5 bases each). Germline CDR1 SNHLY, CDR2 FYNNEI. The V gene lost 4 bases and the J gene lost 5 bases, with 12 bases spanning the gap. This CDR3 has 13 residues. CDR3 residues: CASSVRGSHEQYF. CDR3 DNA: TGTGCCAGCAGTGTGAGGGGCAGCCACGAGCAGTACTTC.

The J gene is TRBJ2-2, the V gene TRBV21-1. TRBV21-1 represents a pseudogene. CDR3 length: 15 residues. CDR3 residues: CASSNGIDAPRELFF. The DNA of the CDR3 is TGTGCCAGCAGCAATGGAATAGACGCCCCCCGGGAGCTGTTTTTT.

The chain is built from TRBV18 and TRBJ2-1; a possible D gene is TRBD2 (5 bases). The CDR3 contains 12 residues. Between the trimmed V and J ends, which lost 6 bases and 6 bases, there was a span of 9 bases. The V gene's germline CDR1 is KGHSH and CDR2 LQKENI. DNA for the CDR3: TGTGCCAGCTCCCCGGGGTTCAATGAGCAGTTCTTC. As protein: CASSPGFNEQFF. Full variable domain (missing parts from reference TRBV18 and TRBJ2-1): NAGVMQNPRHLVRRRGQEARLRCSPMKGHSHVYWYRQLPEEGLKFMVYLQKENIIDESGMPKERFSAEFPKEGPSILRIQQVVRGDSAAYFCASSPGFNEQFFGPGTRLTVL.

The sample holds a few counts of this clone. J is TRBJ2-5 and V is TRBV2; D gene uncertain. CDR3 length: 12 amino acids. Per the germline V gene, CDR1 is SNHLY and CDR2 is FYNNEI. The V end was cut by 1 base, the J end by 5 bases, with 5 bases between. CDR3 DNA: TGTGCCAGCAGTGAAGGGGCTGAGACCCAGTACTTC. Protein product: CASSEGAETQYF.

The J gene is TRBJ1-1, the V gene TRBV5-4, with D perhaps matching TRBD1 (6 bases). CDR3 length equals 14 residues. Trimming took 0 bases from V and 1 from J, leaving 7 bases between them. Germline V gene data show CDR1 as SGHNT and CDR2 as YYREEE (reference sequence). CDR3 sequence reads: CASSLGTANTEAFF. CDR3 bases: TGTGCCAGCAGCTTGGGGACAGCGAACACTGAAGCTTTCTTT.

The chain has TRBV9 and TRBJ1-4; D is unresolved. This CDR3 has 15 amino acids. Germline-derived CDR1 and CDR2 are SGDLS and YYNGEE. V dropped 3 bases and J dropped 8 bases, with 17 bases sitting between them. Here the CDR3 reads CASSALPAKSEKLFF. CDR3 DNA sequence: TGTGCCAGCAGCGCCCTACCGGCTAAGAGCGAAAAACTGTTTTTT.

The J gene is TRBJ2-7, the V gene TRBV7-2; 11 nucleotides agree with TRBD1. V lost 5 bases to trimming and J lost 2 bases; unmatched junction nucleotides: 2. The CDR3 covers 14 residues. CDR1 and CDR2 from the germline V gene are SGHTA and FQGNSA. The CDR3 loop reads CASSPDRGPYEQYF. DNA for the CDR3: TGTGCCAGCAGCCCGGACAGGGGGCCCTACGAGCAGTACTTC.

This sequence joins TRBV15 and TRBJ2-7; D ambiguous. This CDR3 spans 15 amino acids. With 0 bases removed from V and 3 bases from J, the gap between germline ends came to 12 bases. Germline V lookup: CDR1 LNHNV, CDR2 YYDKDF (reference sequence). Here the CDR3 DNA reads TGTGCCACCAGCAGAGATCTAGTTCCCAGCTACGAGCAGTACTTC. Its protein is CATSRDLVPSYEQYF.

This chain joins TRBV30 and TRBJ1-2; D unresolved. Looked up from germline, CDR1 is GTSNPN and CDR2 is SVGIG (reference sequence). Trimming took 2 bases from V and 6 from J, leaving 16 bases between them. There are 14 residues in the CDR3. The CDR3 loop reads CAWSPGIHPNGYTF. In DNA form, the CDR3 reads TGTGCCTGGAGTCCTGGCATACATCCCAATGGCTACACCTTC.

The rearrangement links TRBV10-3 to TRBJ2-1, with a possible D match to TRBD2 (5 bases). Germline V gene lookup returns CDR1 ENHRY and CDR2 SYGVKD. CDR3 length equals 15 residues. Trimming stripped 5 bases from V and 10 bases from J, with 21 bases between. In DNA form, the CDR3 reads TGTGCCATCAGTACCCCGACGGCGGCCACGGGGGAGCAGTTCTTC. The encoded protein is CAISTPTAATGEQFF.

V gene TRBV7-9 combines with J gene TRBJ2-1, with D unresolved. Trimming pared 1 base from V and 2 bases from J, leaving 6 bases between. The CDR3 consists of 14 residues. The V gene's germline CDR1 is SEHNR and CDR2 FQNEAQ (reference sequence). CDR3 in amino acids: CASSLEATYNEQFF. The CDR3 bases are TGTGCCAGCAGCTTAGAGGCCACCTACAATGAGCAGTTCTTC. The full variable domain, with the rest looked up from reference TRBV7-9 and TRBJ2-1, is DTGVSQNPRHKITKRGQNVTFRCDPISEHNRLYWYRQTLGQGPEFLTYFQNEAQLEKSRLLSDRFSAERPKGSFSTLEIQRTEQGDSAMYLCASSLEATYNEQFFGPGTRLTVL.

The V gene is TRBV28, the J gene TRBJ1-4, with unresolved D. V shed 8 bases and J shed 5 bases, with 15 bases lying between them. The V gene's germline CDR1 is MDHEN and CDR2 SYDVKM. The CDR3 has 14 residues. In DNA, the CDR3 is TGTGCCAGCGGGCCGAGATTGGGGAATGAAAAACTGTTTTTT. Its translation: CASGPRLGNEKLFF.

V gene TRBV5-1 combines with J gene TRBJ2-3; TRBD1 might be the D (7 bases). The CDR3 sequence is 14 residues long. V lost 0 bases to trimming and J lost 5 bases, with 10 bases between them. The V gene's germline CDR1 is SGHRS and CDR2 YFSETQ. The CDR3 nucleotides read TGCGCCAGCAGCTTGGGACAGGGAGGAGATACGCAGTATTTT. This codes for CASSLGQGGDTQYF.

The V call is TRBV11-2, the J call TRBJ2-5, with a weak D call TRBD2 (5 bases). The CDR3 totals 14 residues. Germline-derived CDR1 and CDR2 are SGHAT and FQNNGV. V was shortened by 1 base and J by 5 bases, with 11 bases between the two germline ends. The CDR3 reads CASSLGFGGETQYF. CDR3 DNA: TGTGCCAGCAGCTTAGGTTTTGGCGGGGAGACCCAGTACTTC. The full variable domain, completed using reference TRBV11-2 and TRBJ2-5, is EAGVAQSPRYKIIEKRQSVAFWCNPISGHATLYWYQQILGQGPKLLIQFQNNGVVDDSQLPKDRFSAERLKGVDSTLKIQPAKLEDSAVYLCASSLGFGGETQYFGPGTRLLVL.

This chain uses TRBV7-9 with TRBJ2-4, with 9 bases that match TRBD2. CDR3 length equals 19 residues. V trimming: 5 bases; J trimming: 0 bases; junction bases outside the gene matches: 14. Germline values: CDR1 SEHNR, CDR2 FQNEAQ (reference sequence). The CDR3 region has the DNA TGTGCCAGCAGCGCGCGGCAGCGGGAGGAACCTGGAGCCAAAAACATTCAGTACTTC. It codes for CASSARQREEPGAKNIQYF.

The chain links TRBV27 to TRBJ2-7; TRBD2 matches at 16 bases. The CDR3 totals 16 residues. Trimming took 2 bases from V and 5 from J; bases not matched to a gene: 3. Germline V gene lookup returns CDR1 MNHEY and CDR2 SMNVEV (reference sequence). CDR3 nucleotide sequence: TGTGCCAGCAGTTTAGGGACTAGCGGGAGGGCCCACGAGCAGTACTTC. Encoded protein: CASSLGTSGRAHEQYF.

This sequence joins TRBV6-1 and TRBJ2-7; 7 bases line up with TRBD2. The CDR3 contains 16 residues. V trimming: 1 base; J trimming: 0 bases; junction bases outside the gene matches: 6. The germline gives CDR1 MNHNS, CDR2 SASEGT. The CDR3 is CASSEGLGGSSYEQYF. As DNA, the CDR3 is TGTGCCAGCAGTGAAGGACTAGGCGGGAGCTCCTACGAGCAGTACTTC.

This rearrangement joins TRBV27 to TRBJ2-1, with 9 bases lining up with TRBD2. Germline CDR1 MNHEY, CDR2 SMNVEV (reference sequence). This CDR3 has 17 residues. Trimming at V came to 4 bases and at J to 7 bases, leaving 14 bases not matched to a gene. The CDR3 is CASSSLLASGIGNEQFF. DNA of the CDR3: TGTGCCAGCAGTTCCCTTTTGGCTAGCGGGATTGGGAATGAGCAGTTCTTC.

The V and J genes are TRBV7-2 and TRBJ2-1, with TRBD2 matching over 7 bases. Germline V lookup: CDR1 SGHTA, CDR2 FQGNSA. The CDR3 spans 16 residues. The J segment lost 9 bases and the V segment lost 1 base, leaving 12 bases of the junction unmatched. The CDR3 here is CASSLGPFAGVGEQFF. CDR3 nucleotides: TGTGCCAGCAGCTTAGGGCCATTCGCGGGAGTAGGTGAGCAGTTCTTC.

This chain uses TRBV28 with TRBJ2-7; TRBD1 matches at 9 bases. Germline V lookup: CDR1 MDHEN, CDR2 SYDVKM. V gave up 3 bases and J gave up 5 bases; unmatched junction bases: 5. The CDR3 spans 14 residues. CDR3 amino acids: CASSFDRGRNEQYF. CDR3 sequence (DNA): TGTGCCAGCAGTTTCGACAGGGGGAGAAACGAGCAGTACTTC.

The chain joins TRBV28 to TRBJ2-7, with unresolved D. The CDR3 is 14 residues long. From germline, CDR1 is MDHEN and CDR2 SYDVKM. V was cut by 7 bases and J by 0 bases, with 13 bases left in between. CDR3 sequence: CASTQDMSSYEQYF. CDR3 nucleotides: TGTGCCAGCACCCAAGACATGAGCTCCTACGAGCAGTACTTC.

This clone was recorded a few times. J is TRBJ1-5 and V is TRBV21-1. TRBV21-1 represents a pseudogene. CDR3 length equals 16 residues. The CDR3 DNA is TGTGCCAGCAGCAAAGACGGAGACCAGAGCAATCAGCCCCAGCATTTT. Residues: CASSKDGDQSNQPQHF.

The CDR3 reads CASSRASGDYEQYF. CDR3 DNA: TGTGCCAGCAGTCGAGCCTCGGGGGACTACGAGCAGTACTTC. The chain has TRBV7-9 and TRBJ2-7; perhaps TRBD2 as D (6 bases). V was cut by 6 bases and J by 3 bases, with 15 bases left in between. This CDR3 has 14 residues. CDR1 is SEHNR, CDR2 FQNEAQ, per germline (reference sequence).

V and J are TRBV9 and TRBJ1-3, with 7 bases identical to TRBD1. Germline-derived CDR1 and CDR2 are SGDLS and YYNGEE. The ends lost 0 bases at V and 3 bases at J; junction bases unmatched: 9. The CDR3 is 17 amino acids. This CDR3 is CASSVVGGPADGNTIYF. In nucleotides, the CDR3 is TGTGCCAGCAGCGTAGTAGGGGGCCCCGCGGATGGAAACACCATATATTTT.